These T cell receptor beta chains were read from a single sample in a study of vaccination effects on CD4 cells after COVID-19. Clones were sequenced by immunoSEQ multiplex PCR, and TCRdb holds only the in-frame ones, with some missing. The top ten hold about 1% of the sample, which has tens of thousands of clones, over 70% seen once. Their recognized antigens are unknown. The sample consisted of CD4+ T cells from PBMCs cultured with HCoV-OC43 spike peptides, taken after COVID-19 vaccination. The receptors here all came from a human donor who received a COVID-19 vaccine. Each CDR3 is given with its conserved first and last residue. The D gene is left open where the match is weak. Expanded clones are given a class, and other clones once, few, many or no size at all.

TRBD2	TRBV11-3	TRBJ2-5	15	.	TGTGCCAGCAGCCGGACTAGCGGGGGCGTGGAGACCCAGTACTTC	CASSRTSGGVETQYF
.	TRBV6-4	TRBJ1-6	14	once	TGTGCCAGCAGTGACCAAGTCACGGGATCACCCCTCCACTTT	CASSDQVTGSPLHF
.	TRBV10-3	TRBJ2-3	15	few	TGTGCCATCAGTGGCTCGGTAGCGGCAACAGATACGCAGTATTTT	CAISGSVAATDTQYF
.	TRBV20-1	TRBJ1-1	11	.	TGCAGTGCTAGTCCGAACACTGAAGCTTTCTTT	CSASPNTEAFF
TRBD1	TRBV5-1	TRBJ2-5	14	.	TGCGCCAGCAGCAGAGACAGGGGGTCTAACGAGAGGTACTTC	CASSRDRGSNERYF
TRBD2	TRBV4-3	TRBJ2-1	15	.	TGCGCCAGCAGCCAAGCGGGTAGCGGGAGTAATGAGCAGTTCTTC	CASSQAGSGSNEQFF
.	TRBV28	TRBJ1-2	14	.	TGTGCCAGCAGTTTAGGGTTGGTCGGACATGGCTACACCTTC	CASSLGLVGHGYTF
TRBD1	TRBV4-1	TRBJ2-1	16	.	TGCGCCAGCAGCACGACGACAGGGAGCTCCTACAATGAGCAGTTCTTC	CASSTTTGSSYNEQFF
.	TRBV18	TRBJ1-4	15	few	TGTGCCAGCTCACCGTTGGACGGGCTAAATGAAAAACTGTTTTTT	CASSPLDGLNEKLFF
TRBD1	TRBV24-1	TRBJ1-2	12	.	TGTGCCACCAGTGCGGGACAGGGTCACTACACCTTC	CATSAGQGHYTF
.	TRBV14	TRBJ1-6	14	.	TGTGCCAGCAGCCAGGAACTTGATAATTCACCCCTCCACTTT	CASSQELDNSPLHF
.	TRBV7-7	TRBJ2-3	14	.	TGTGCCAGCAGCCCGACGACTGGGGGAGATACGCAGTATTTT	CASSPTTGGDTQYF
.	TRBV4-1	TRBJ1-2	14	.	TGCGCCAGCAGCCCCCGTGGGGCCGACTATGGCTACACCTTC	CASSPRGADYGYTF
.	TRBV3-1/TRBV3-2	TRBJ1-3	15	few	TGTGCCAGCAGCTTCAGAGGGAGCTCTGGAAACACCATATATTTT	CASSFRGSSGNTIYF
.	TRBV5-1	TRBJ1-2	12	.	TGCGCCAGCAGCGGGGACCTCTATGGCTACACCTTC	CASSGDLYGYTF
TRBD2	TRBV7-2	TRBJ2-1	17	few	TGTGCCAGCAGCTTAGAAAGACTAGCTGTAGGATACAATGAGCAGTTCTTC	CASSLERLAVGYNEQFF
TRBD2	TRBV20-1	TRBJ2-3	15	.	TGCAGTGCTAGTAAGACGGGGGGGCCGTCAGATACGCAGTATTTT	CSASKTGGPSDTQYF
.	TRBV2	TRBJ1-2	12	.	TGTGCCAGCCTCATTGGGGACTATGGCTACACCTTC	CASLIGDYGYTF
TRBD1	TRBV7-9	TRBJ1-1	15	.	TGTGCCAGCAGCGCCCCCAGGGGGCCGGCCACTGAAGCTTTCTTT	CASSAPRGPATEAFF
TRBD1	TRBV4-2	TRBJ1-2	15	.	TGTGCCAGCCAACGATCGGACAGGTCTAACTATGGCTACACCTTC	CASQRSDRSNYGYTF
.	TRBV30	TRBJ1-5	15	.	TGTGCCTGGAGTAAGGAAGGGATTAGCAATCAGCCCCAGCATTTT	CAWSKEGISNQPQHF
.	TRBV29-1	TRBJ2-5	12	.	TGCAGCGTTGGCGATTTTCAAGAGACCCAGTACTTC	CSVGDFQETQYF
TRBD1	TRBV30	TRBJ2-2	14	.	TGTGCCTGGAGGAGGGGGCTGAACACCGGGGAGCTGTTTTTT	CAWRRGLNTGELFF
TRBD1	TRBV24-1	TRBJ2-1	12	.	TGTGCCACCAGTGGAGGGGGCTATGAGCAGTTCTTC	CATSGGGYEQFF
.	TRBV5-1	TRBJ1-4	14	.	TGCGCCAGCAGCTTGTTGCCCGGCGATGAAAAACTGTTTTTT	CASSLLPGDEKLFF
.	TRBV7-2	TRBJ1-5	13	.	TGTGCCAGCAGCTTATCGGGGGATCAGCCCCAGCATTTT	CASSLSGDQPQHF
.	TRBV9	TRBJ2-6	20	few	TGTGCCAGCAGCGTAGATAGACTGGCCGGCAAGAGCTCTGGGGCCAACGTCCTGACTTTC	CASSVDRLAGKSSGANVLTF
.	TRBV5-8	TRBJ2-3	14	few	TGTGCCAGCAGCTTGGACCTAGCCCCAGATACGCAGTATTTT	CASSLDLAPDTQYF
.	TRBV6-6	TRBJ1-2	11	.	TGTGCCAGCAGGGGTAACTATGGCTACACCTTC	CASRGNYGYTF
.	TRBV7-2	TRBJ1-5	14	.	TGTGCCAGCAGCTTCGGGGAGGGAGGCCAGCCCCAGCATTTT	CASSFGEGGQPQHF
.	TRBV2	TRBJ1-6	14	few	TGTGCCAGCAATGCTAAAGGGGGTAATTCACCCCTCCACTTT	CASNAKGGNSPLHF
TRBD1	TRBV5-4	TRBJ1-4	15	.	TGTGCCAGCAGCCAAAAGACAGGGGCCGGTGAAAAACTGTTTTTT	CASSQKTGAGEKLFF
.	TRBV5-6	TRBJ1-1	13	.	TGTGCCAGCAGCTCCTGGACAGTCCAAGAAGCTTTCTTT	CASSSWTVQEAFF
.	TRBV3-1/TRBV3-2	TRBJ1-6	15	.	TGTGCCAGCAGCCTTTCTCCCGGGGGAGATTCACCCCTCCACTTT	CASSLSPGGDSPLHF
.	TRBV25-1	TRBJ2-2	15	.	TGTGCCAGCACCCGGACAGAAGTGAACACCGGGGAGCTGTTTTTT	CASTRTEVNTGELFF
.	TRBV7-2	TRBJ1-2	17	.	TGTGCCAGCAGCGGGCGGACACTTCCAGTGGTGAACTATGGCTACACCTTC	CASSGRTLPVVNYGYTF
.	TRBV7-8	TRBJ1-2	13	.	TGTGCCAGCAGCTTAGTAGCTAACTATGGCTACACCTTC	CASSLVANYGYTF
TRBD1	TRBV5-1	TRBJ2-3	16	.	TGCGCCAGCAGTTGGGACAGGGGAAAACACACAGATACGCAGTATTTT	CASSWDRGKHTDTQYF
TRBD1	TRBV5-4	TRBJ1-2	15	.	TGTGCCAGCAGCAAGGACAGGGGGCCCGAGTATGGCTACACCTTC	CASSKDRGPEYGYTF
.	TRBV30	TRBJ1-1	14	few	TGTGCCTGGAGTGCGGGAGGGCCGAACACTGAAGCTTTCTTT	CAWSAGGPNTEAFF
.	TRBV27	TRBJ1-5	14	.	TGTGCCAGCAGTTTATACAGACAAGATCAGCCCCAGCATTTT	CASSLYRQDQPQHF
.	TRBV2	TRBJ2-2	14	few	TGTGCCAGCAGTACAGCGCGGGATGGCGGGGAGCTGTTTTTT	CASSTARDGGELFF
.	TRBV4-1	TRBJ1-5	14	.	TGCGCCAGCAGCCAAGTAATGGGGAATCAGCCCCAGCATTTT	CASSQVMGNQPQHF
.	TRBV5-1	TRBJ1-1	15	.	TGCGCCAGCAGCTGGGGACCCGACGGAGCCACTGAAGCTTTCTTT	CASSWGPDGATEAFF
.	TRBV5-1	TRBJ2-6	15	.	TGCGCCAGCAGCGAGGGGACTTCTGGGGCCAACGTCCTGACTTTC	CASSEGTSGANVLTF
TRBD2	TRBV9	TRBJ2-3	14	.	TGTGCCAGCAGCGTAAGGACTAGCGCAGATACGCAGTATTTT	CASSVRTSADTQYF
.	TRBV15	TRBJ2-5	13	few	TGTGCCACCAGCCGCCAAAGGGCGGAGACCCAGTACTTC	CATSRQRAETQYF
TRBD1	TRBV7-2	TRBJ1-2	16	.	TGTGCCAGCAGGGGGGGACAGGGAAAGAGTAGGTATGGCTACACCTTC	CASRGGQGKSRYGYTF
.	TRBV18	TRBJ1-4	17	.	TGTGCCAGCTCACCACCCAGGAACACCAAAGGGAATGAAAAACTGTTTTTT	CASSPPRNTKGNEKLFF